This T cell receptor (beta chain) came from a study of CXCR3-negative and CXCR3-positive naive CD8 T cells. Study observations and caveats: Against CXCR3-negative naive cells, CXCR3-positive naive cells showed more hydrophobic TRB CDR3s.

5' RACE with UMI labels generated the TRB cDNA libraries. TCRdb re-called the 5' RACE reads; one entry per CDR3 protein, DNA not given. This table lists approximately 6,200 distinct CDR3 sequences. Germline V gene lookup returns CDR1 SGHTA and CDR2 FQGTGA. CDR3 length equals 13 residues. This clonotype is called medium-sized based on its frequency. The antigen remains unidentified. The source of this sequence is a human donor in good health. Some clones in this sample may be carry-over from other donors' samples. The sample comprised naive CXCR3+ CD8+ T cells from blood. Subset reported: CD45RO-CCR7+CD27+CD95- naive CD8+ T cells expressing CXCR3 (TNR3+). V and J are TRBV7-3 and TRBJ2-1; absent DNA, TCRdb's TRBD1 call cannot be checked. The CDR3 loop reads CASSLSPGNEQFF.